Below, 5 T cell receptor beta chains from the same sample are listed, as sequenced in a study of Graves' ophthalmopathy and Graves' hyperthyroidism (dated by TCRdb to between 2018 and 2020). The sequencer listed for this sample is Illumina HiSeq 2000. For repertoire sequencing, TCR beta CDR3 regions were amplified from RNA transcripts. A first-round RT-PCR used HTBI primers with the Qiagen OneStep RT-PCR kit, followed by a second-round multiplex PCR, size selection and purification. The public reads were run again by TCRdb, first through fastp at Q25 and then through MiXCR, and only productive beta chains were kept. All rows with the same CDR3 protein become a single entry with the most common DNA and genes. The sample table contains roughly 400,000 distinct CDR3 sequences; only one count was recorded for 15% of them. Around 6.6% of the sample is held by the ten biggest clonotypes. Sequencing used peripheral blood. These receptors came from a woman aged 18 to 35 with stable Graves' hyperthyroidism. Donor details come from another sample of the same person, matched by shared clones.

This clonotype has ten or more counts. The gene calls are TRBV29-1 and TRBJ1-1; 10 bases line up with TRBD1. The CDR3 runs to 13 residues. Germline V CDR1 and CDR2: SQVTM, ANQGSEA. The junction had 7 bases not matched to a gene; V was cut back by 7 bases and J by 5 bases. For the CDR3, the DNA is TGCAGCGGGCTGACAGGGGGCGAAACTGAAGCTTTCTTT. Translating gives CSGLTGGETEAFF.

Many counts were recorded for this clonotype. The rearrangement uses TRBV7-8 and TRBJ1-5, with D hard to call. CDR1 SGHVS and CDR2 FQNEAQ come from the germline V gene. V gave up 1 base and J gave up 4 bases, with 11 bases separating them. The CDR3 loop spans 15 amino acids. The CDR3, as DNA: TGTGCCAGCAGCTTAGTGGGCGGGGTAAATCAGCCCCAGCATTTT. This sequence encodes CASSLVGGVNQPQHF.

This clonotype came up a few times. This sequence joins TRBV7-3 and TRBJ2-2; TRBD1 aligns across 7 bases. V was pared by 5 bases and J by 0 bases, with 9 bases of the junction left unmatched. Germline CDR1 reads SGHTA; CDR2 reads FQGTGA. The CDR3 has 17 residues. The CDR3 loop is CASSRSPQGANTGELFF. The CDR3 region has the DNA TGTGCCAGCAGCCGAAGTCCGCAGGGGGCGAACACCGGGGAGCTGTTTTTT.

In this sample, this clonotype turned up many times. The genes are TRBV6-2 or TRBV6-3 and TRBJ1-1, with D perhaps matching TRBD1 (5 bases). Germline lookup yields CDR1 MNHEY and CDR2 SVGEGT. V lost 2 bases, J lost 6 bases, and 25 bases lay in between. This CDR3 contains 18 residues. The CDR3 sequence is CASSYPSRGPRHSAEAFF. The CDR3 DNA sequence: TGTGCCAGCAGTTACCCTTCACGGGGACCGCGGCATTCGGCTGAAGCTTTCTTT.

This clonotype was recorded many times. The gene calls are TRBV6-4 and TRBJ2-7; TRBD1 might be the D (6 bases). The germline V and J ends were trimmed by 3 bases and 7 bases, with 13 bases remaining between them. The CDR3 loop spans 13 amino acids. Per germline, CDR1 MRHNA and CDR2 SNTAGT. CDR3 residues: CASSERGYWEQYF. In nucleotides, the CDR3 is TGTGCCAGCAGTGAAAGGGGGTACTGGGAGCAGTACTTC.